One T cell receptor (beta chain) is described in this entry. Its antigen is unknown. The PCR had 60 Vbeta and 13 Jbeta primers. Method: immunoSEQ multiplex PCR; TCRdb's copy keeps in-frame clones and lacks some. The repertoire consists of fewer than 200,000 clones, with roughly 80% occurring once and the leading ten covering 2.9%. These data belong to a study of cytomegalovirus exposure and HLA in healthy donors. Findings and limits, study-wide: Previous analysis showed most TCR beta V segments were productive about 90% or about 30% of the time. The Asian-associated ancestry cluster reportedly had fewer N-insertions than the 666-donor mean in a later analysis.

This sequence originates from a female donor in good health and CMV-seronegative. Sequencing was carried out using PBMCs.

The CDR3 DNA sequence: TGCGCCAGCAGCCAAGTTGGGGGCAAGAGAACGGAGCTGTTTTTT. This codes for CASSQVGGKRTELFF. This sequence joins TRBV4-1 and TRBJ2-2, with D perhaps TRBD1 (6 bases). CDR3 length: 15 residues. Germline values: CDR1 MGHRA, CDR2 YSYEKL. V lost 1 base, J lost 10 bases, and 16 bases lay in between.